This TCR beta chain was sequenced in a study of blood T cell repertoires in COVID-19. The CDR3 length is 12 residues. Per germline, CDR1 SGHTA and CDR2 FQGNSA. Trimming took 1 base from V and 6 from J, leaving 7 bases between them. Enrolled through a virtual design, the participants were between 18 and 89 years of age and came from about two dozen US areas. Sequenced by immunoSEQ multiplex PCR; TCRdb stores in-frame clones only, minus some. The sample includes some 200,000 clones, around 87% seen only once; the top ten take roughly 7.1%. The receptor was derived from a man aged 25-45 years in a cohort exposed to, infected with or recovered from COVID-19 (not recorded which). This chain links TRBV7-2 with TRBJ2-7; tentative D call: TRBD2 (5 bases). Sequenced: PBMCs or T cells enriched from blood (not recorded which). This CDR3 reads CASSLEGSEQYF. For the CDR3, the DNA is TGTGCCAGCAGCTTAGAAGGGAGCGAGCAGTACTTC.